A selection of T cell receptor beta chains follows, all from one sample in a study of blood T cell repertoires in COVID-19. Generated by immunoSEQ multiplex PCR, the TCRdb table keeps only in-frame clones and is missing some. Of roughly 700,000 clones in the sample, about nine tenths were seen once. The sample taken for sequencing was peripheral blood. The receptors shown here come from a woman under 30 with acute or convalescent COVID-19. CDR3s include the opening cysteine and the closing phenylalanine or tryptophan. The D gene is left open where the match is weak. A row's size may be missing; if present it is once, few, many or a size class.

TRBV15,once,TRBJ1-2,NA,CATSRGRAGDYGYTF,TGTGCCACCAGCAGAGGTAGGGCAGGGGACTATGGCTACACCTTC
TRBV6-1,NA,TRBJ2-7,NA,CASSDVRGARQYF,TGTGCCAGCAGTGACGTCAGGGGAGCACGGCAGTACTTC
TRBV29-1,NA,TRBJ1-1,NA,CSGNRYLNTEAFF,TGCAGCGGAAACCGGTACTTGAACACTGAAGCTTTCTTT
TRBV6-1,few,TRBJ1-2,TRBD1,CASSEGTGPNYGYTF,TGTGCCAGCAGTGAAGGGACAGGCCCTAACTATGGCTACACCTTC
TRBV29-1,NA,TRBJ1-2,TRBD1,CSVGHRDRGLMVYGYTF,TGCAGCGTCGGCCACCGGGACAGGGGGCTTATGGTCTATGGCTACACCTTC
TRBV10-3,NA,TRBJ1-1,TRBD1,CAISDQDRGVEDTEAFF,TGTGCCATCAGTGATCAGGACAGGGGGGTAGAGGACACTGAAGCTTTCTTT
TRBV6-1,NA,TRBJ1-5,NA,CASSEQTGNQPQHF,TGTGCCAGCAGTGAACAGACAGGCAATCAGCCCCAGCATTTT
TRBV24-1,once,TRBJ1-2,NA,CATSNSGLGYTF,TGTGCCACCAGTAATTCGGGGTTAGGCTACACCTTC
TRBV27,NA,TRBJ2-7,NA,CASSLLGPYEQYF,TGTGCCAGCAGTTTACTTGGCCCTTACGAGCAGTACTTC
TRBV6-1,NA,TRBJ2-4,TRBD1,CASSEWAGGAKDIQYF,TGTGCCAGCAGTGAATGGGCAGGGGGCGCGAAGGACATTCAGTACTTC
TRBV5-1,NA,TRBJ2-2,TRBD2,CASSPTGTSNTGELFF,TGCGCCAGCAGCCCTACCGGGACTAGTAACACCGGGGAGCTGTTTTTT
TRBV13,NA,TRBJ2-3,NA,CASSPVVTDTQYF,TGTGCCAGCAGCCCTGTTGTCACAGATACGCAGTATTTT
TRBV12-3/TRBV12-4,NA,TRBJ1-1,NA,CASTLFGGTEAFF,TGTGCCAGCACTCTCTTCGGCGGGACTGAAGCTTTCTTT
TRBV27,NA,TRBJ1-1,NA,CASRGAIGGEAFF,TGTGCCAGTCGCGGGGCAATCGGCGGTGAAGCTTTCTTT
TRBV4-1,NA,TRBJ1-2,TRBD1,CASSQDSGQGIYGYTF,TGCGCCAGCAGCCAAGATTCGGGACAGGGAATCTATGGCTACACCTTC
TRBV5-6,NA,TRBJ1-2,NA,CASSLKGEGHYGYTF,TGTGCCAGCAGCTTAAAAGGGGAGGGACACTATGGCTACACCTTC
TRBV6-2/TRBV6-3,NA,TRBJ1-4,NA,CASSDYVSNEKLFF,TGTGCCAGCAGCGACTACGTCTCTAATGAAAAACTGTTTTTT
TRBV7-6,NA,TRBJ1-2,NA,CASSPAGGDYGYTF,TGTGCCAGCAGCCCCGCTGGAGGGGACTATGGCTACACCTTC
TRBV5-1,NA,TRBJ1-1,TRBD1,CASSLAGQGETEAFF,TGCGCCAGCAGCTTGGCGGGACAGGGGGAGACTGAAGCTTTCTTT
TRBV7-8,once,TRBJ2-7,TRBD1,CASSLATGVAYEQYF,TGTGCCAGCAGCTTAGCCACAGGGGTAGCCTACGAGCAGTACTTC
TRBV27,NA,TRBJ1-2,TRBD1,CASSQTTGGGYTF,TGTGCCAGCAGTCAAACGACAGGGGGCGGCTACACCTTC
TRBV12-3/TRBV12-4,NA,TRBJ1-2,NA,CASSFQGSSGYTF,TGTGCCAGCAGTTTTCAGGGATCGTCTGGCTACACCTTC
TRBV18,NA,TRBJ2-7,NA,CASSPETYWGPRSGEQYF,TGTGCCAGCTCACCAGAAACATACTGGGGCCCCAGATCTGGCGAGCAGTACTTC
TRBV28,NA,TRBJ1-1,TRBD1,CASSFAGGWEMNTEAFF,TGTGCCAGCAGTTTCGCAGGGGGTTGGGAAATGAACACTGAAGCTTTCTTT
TRBV6-5,NA,TRBJ1-5,TRBD1,CASNPDRGHGQPQHF,TGTGCCAGCAACCCGGACAGGGGGCACGGACAGCCCCAGCATTTT
TRBV18,NA,TRBJ2-7,TRBD1,CASSPGTGFLYEQYF,TGTGCCAGCTCACCGGGGACAGGGTTTTTGTACGAGCAGTACTTC
TRBV11-3,NA,TRBJ2-1,TRBD1,CASSLDSGTDEQFF,TGTGCCAGCAGCTTAGATTCCGGGACAGATGAGCAGTTCTTC
TRBV6-6,once,TRBJ1-3,NA,CASRPEGNTIYF,TGTGCCAGCAGACCCGAGGGAAACACCATATATTTT
TRBV11-3,once,TRBJ2-7,TRBD2,CASSLGLASEQYF,TGTGCCAGCAGCTTGGGACTAGCGAGCGAGCAGTACTTC
TRBV28,NA,TRBJ1-5,NA,CASGITGTLSNQPQHF,TGTGCCAGCGGAATTACCGGGACATTGAGCAATCAGCCCCAGCATTTT
TRBV12-5,few,TRBJ1-5,TRBD1,CASAGTGGVRPQHF,TGTGCTAGTGCCGGGACAGGGGGAGTTCGGCCCCAGCATTTT
TRBV6-5,NA,TRBJ2-7,TRBD1,CATRDRARGEQYF,TGTGCCACCCGGGACAGAGCAAGGGGCGAGCAGTACTTC
TRBV2,NA,TRBJ2-7,TRBD1,CASSNRGIYEQYF,TGTGCCAGCTCAAACAGGGGAATCTACGAGCAGTACTTC
TRBV9,NA,TRBJ2-1,TRBD2,CASSVSGGNYNEQFF,TGTGCCAGCAGCGTTAGCGGGGGCAATTACAATGAGCAGTTCTTC
TRBV18,NA,TRBJ1-2,TRBD1,CASSRQGAYPTNYGYTF,TGTGCCAGCTCGCGGCAGGGGGCCTATCCTACTAACTATGGCTACACCTTC
TRBV2,NA,TRBJ1-1,NA,CASSGSTNTEAFF,TGTGCCAGCAGTGGTAGCACTAACACTGAAGCTTTCTTT
TRBV3-1/TRBV3-2,NA,TRBJ1-2,TRBD1,CASSNGQGGGYTF,TGTGCCAGCAGCAATGGACAGGGAGGTGGCTACACCTTC
TRBV27,NA,TRBJ1-5,NA,CASSLYGVGNQPQHF,TGTGCCAGCAGTTTGTACGGAGTCGGCAATCAGCCCCAGCATTTT
TRBV19,NA,TRBJ2-7,NA,CASSDGIGKSDPPGDEQYF,TGTGCCAGTAGCGACGGGATAGGGAAGTCAGACCCACCGGGCGACGAGCAGTACTTC
TRBV6-4,NA,TRBJ2-1,TRBD1,CASRDRGPSYNEQFF,TGTGCCAGCAGGGACAGGGGGCCCTCCTACAATGAGCAGTTCTTC
TRBV2,NA,TRBJ2-1,NA,CASSDRGVPYNEQFF,TGTGCCAGCAGTGACAGGGGAGTACCCTACAATGAGCAGTTCTTC
TRBV15,NA,TRBJ1-2,TRBD1,CATSRRGQGGDGYTF,TGTGCCACCAGCAGAAGAGGACAGGGAGGCGATGGCTACACCTTC
TRBV7-2,NA,TRBJ1-2,TRBD1,CASSRLDRSYGYTF,TGTGCCAGCAGCCGGCTGGACAGGAGCTATGGCTACACCTTC
TRBV5-1,NA,TRBJ1-3,NA,CASSFSTGAGNTIYF,TGCGCCAGCAGCTTTTCCACCGGGGCTGGAAACACCATATATTTT